The 15 T cell receptor beta chains given below trace back to one sample, sequenced in a study of regulatory T cells in long-lasting Graves disease. Construction of the TCR beta libraries employed iRepertoire HTBI primers in conjunction with Arm-PCR of CDR3 regions. TCRdb re-derived calls from the multiplex PCR reads in MiXCR, one entry per CDR3 protein. This sample has about 440,000 distinct CDR3 sequences, with just under 15% found just once. Time point meaning: newly diagnosed GD, antithyroid drugs for less than 3 months. Isolated PBMC RNA provided the starting material for the TCR library. The data also belong to a second study, concerning T cells in Graves' hyperthyroidism and ophthalmopathy.

The sequencing here drew on peripheral blood mononuclear cells (PBMCs), taken at new diagnosis, from a patient treated with antithyroid drugs. All receptors derive from a woman between 25 and 40 years old with Graves disease.

This clonotype was detected ten times or more. The rearrangement links TRBV28 to TRBJ2-1; D is perhaps TRBD2 (6 bases). V was cut by 4 bases and J by 2 bases, with 18 bases left in between. CDR3 length equals 17 residues. Germline lookup yields CDR1 MDHEN and CDR2 SYDVKM. CDR3 nucleotides: TGTGCCAGCAGTTCCCCCGGCGGTAGCGGAACCTACAATGAGCAGTTCTTC. This translates into CASSSPGGSGTYNEQFF.

This clonotype turned up a few times. This rearrangement joins TRBV20-1 to TRBJ2-3; 9 positions match TRBD2. This CDR3 has 16 amino acids. J lost 4 bases, V lost 0 bases, and 8 bases had no gene match. Germline-derived CDR1 and CDR2 are DFQATT and SNEGSKA (reference sequence). For the CDR3, the DNA is TGCAGTGCTAGAGATGCGGCGGGAGGGAGGGCAGATACGCAGTATTTT. Translated: CSARDAAGGRADTQYF.

This clonotype came up many times. The rearrangement uses TRBV5-1 and TRBJ2-4; maybe TRBD1 (6 bases). Germline values: CDR1 SGHRS, CDR2 YFSETQ. Trimming removed 3 bases from V and 7 bases from J, with 11 bases in between. This CDR3 is built from 13 residues. The chain's CDR3 is CASSSAGVNIQYF. CDR3 sequence (DNA): TGCGCCAGCAGCTCAGCAGGGGTGAACATTCAGTACTTC.

This clonotype was seen many times. The chain employs TRBV6-2 or TRBV6-3 and TRBJ2-5, with no clear D. V lost 8 bases and J lost 2, with 6 bases in between. The CDR3 covers 11 residues. CDR1 MNHEY and CDR2 SVGEGT come from the germline V gene. The chain's CDR3 is CASSIQETQYF. CDR3 sequence (DNA): TGTGCCAGCTCTATTCAAGAGACCCAGTACTTC.

The V call is TRBV10-1, the J call TRBJ2-1, with 7 bases matching TRBD1. V lost 6 bases and J lost 6; bases outside the gene matches: 11. The CDR3 length is 15 residues. Germline CDR1 and CDR2: WNHNN and SYGVQD (reference sequence). CDR3: CASSSRDSLFNEQFF. Written as DNA, the CDR3 is TGCGCCAGCAGCTCCCGGGACAGTCTTTTCAATGAGCAGTTCTTC.

The rearrangement uses TRBV11-2 and TRBJ1-2; D might be TRBD1 (5 bases). The CDR3 spans 14 residues. V was clipped by 6 bases and J by 0 bases, with 11 bases between them. Germline V gives CDR1 SGHAT, CDR2 FQNNGV. As DNA, the CDR3 is TGTGCCAGCAGGGGGGATACAGCTAACTATGGCTACACCTTC. Protein: CASRGDTANYGYTF.

Regarding this clonotype: A much larger clonotype is one base distant, so this may be a read error. This chain links TRBV6-5 with TRBJ2-1; 8 nucleotides match TRBD2. V was clipped by 2 bases and J by 9 bases; unmatched bases: 21. Germline V lookup: CDR1 MNHEY, CDR2 SVGAGI. This CDR3 has 19 residues. CDR3 in DNA: TGTGCCAGCAGTTACGGGGGGTTAGCGGGAACCCTTTACGACAGTGAGCAGTTCTTC. It encodes CASSYGGLAGTLYDSEQFF.

The chain couples TRBV5-4 to TRBJ2-1; 10 nucleotides align to TRBD2. V shed 1 base and J 5 bases; nucleotides not matched to a gene: 3. From germline, CDR1 is SGHNT and CDR2 YYREEE (reference sequence). This CDR3 has 15 amino acids. This CDR3 reads CASSLPSGSHNEQFF. In nucleotides, the CDR3 is TGTGCCAGCAGCTTGCCTAGCGGGAGCCACAATGAGCAGTTCTTC.

This chain uses TRBV7-9 with TRBJ2-5, with 8 positions matching TRBD2. CDR3 length equals 16 residues. V trimming: 7 bases; J trimming: 1 base; junction bases outside the gene matches: 11. Germline CDR1 is SEHNR and CDR2 is FQNEAQ (reference sequence). For the CDR3, the DNA is TGTGCCAGCATGGAGGGGACTAGATTCTCCCAAGAGACCCAGTACTTC. As protein: CASMEGTRFSQETQYF. Variable domain in full (rest from reference TRBV7-9 and TRBJ2-5): DTGVSQNPRHKITKRGQNVTFRCDPISEHNRLYWYRQTLGQGPEFLTYFQNEAQLEKSRLLSDRFSAERPKGSFSTLEIQRTEQGDSAMYLCASMEGTRFSQETQYFGPGTRLLVL.

This clonotype was seen ten or more times. The chain joins TRBV18 to TRBJ2-7; D perhaps matches TRBD2 (5 bases). The V end lost 1 base, the J end lost 3 bases, and 7 bases lay between the germline ends. Germline V gene lookup returns CDR1 KGHSH and CDR2 LQKENI. The CDR3 runs to 13 residues. CDR3 sequence: CASSPQGVYEQYF. DNA of the CDR3: TGTGCCAGCTCACCACAGGGAGTCTACGAGCAGTACTTC.

This clonotype showed up many times. The chain links TRBV20-1 to TRBJ2-1, with TRBD2 matching over 15 bases. The junction had 11 bases not matched to a gene; V was cut back by 5 bases and J by 0 bases. Per the germline V gene, CDR1 is DFQATT and CDR2 is SNEGSKA (reference sequence). The CDR3 has 19 amino acids. The CDR3 coding sequence is TGCAGTGCTTCTCCCGGACTAGCGGGAGGGAAGAGCTCCTACAATGAGCAGTTCTTC. It specifies CSASPGLAGGKSSYNEQFF.

This clonotype was seen many times. The CDR3: CASWDRAGWTEAFF. CDR3 DNA sequence: TGTGCCAGCTGGGACAGGGCAGGTTGGACTGAAGCTTTCTTT. The chain combines TRBV18 with TRBJ1-1; 9 nucleotides match TRBD1. After removal of 7 bases from V and 5 bases from J, the junction contained 8 bases not matched to a gene. Germline V gene sequence: CDR1 KGHSH, CDR2 LQKENI. This CDR3 has 14 residues.

This clonotype was counted at least ten times. This chain uses TRBV2 with TRBJ2-3, with TRBD2 matching 10 bases. The J call may be mistaken, given a closer DNA end match to TRBJ2-5. The germline V gene encodes CDR1 SNHLY and CDR2 FYNNEI. The length of the CDR3 is 16 residues. The CDR3 DNA sequence: TGTGCCAGCACCCGGACTAGCGGCCCTCCTCGGGAGACCCAGTACTTC. Protein: CASTRTSGPPRETQYF.

As DNA, the CDR3 is TGTGCCAGCAGGAGGGAGGGCAACAGCTACGAGCAGTACTTC. Its protein product is CASRREGNSYEQYF. The chain recombines TRBV5-5 with TRBJ2-7, with 7 bases aligning to TRBD2. The CDR3 has 14 residues. The V and J ends lost 5 bases and 3 bases, in that order; junction bases with no gene match: 8. Looked up from germline, CDR1 is SGHKS and CDR2 is YYEKEE (reference sequence). Using reference TRBV5-5 and TRBJ2-7 for the parts outside the CDR3, the full variable domain is DAGVTQSPTHLIKTRGQQVTLRCSPISGHKSVSWYQQVLGQGPQFIFQYYEKEERGRGNFPDRFSARQFPNYSSELNVNALLLGDSALYLCASRREGNSYEQYFGPGTRLTVT.

This clonotype was observed many times. The chain carries TRBV18 and TRBJ2-3; the D is unclear. The germline V gene encodes CDR1 KGHSH and CDR2 LQKENI. CDR3 length: 14 amino acids. V lost 5 bases, J lost 6 bases, and 15 bases lay in between. The CDR3 bases are TGTGCCAGCTCATCCTCCGCAGTGGGGGATACGCAGTATTTT. It translates to CASSSSAVGDTQYF.